This note documents a single T cell receptor beta chain sequence. The PCR had 60 Vbeta and 13 Jbeta primers. The assay was immunoSEQ multiplex PCR, and TCRdb's table has in-frame clones only and misses some. There are 150,000 to 200,000 clones in the sample; around 80% occur only once, and around 1.4% lies in the top ten. The CDR3 sequence is 18 residues long. Germline trimming cut 4 bases from V and 1 base from J; bases unmatched to any gene: 13. Germline CDR1 and CDR2: KGHSH and LQKENI. The data derive from a study of cytomegalovirus exposure and HLA in healthy donors. The TCR was taken from a girl aged 10-17 years in good health and CMV-seropositive. The sequenced material came from PBMCs. The V gene is TRBV18, the J gene TRBJ2-1; the match to TRBD2 covers 7 bases. CDR3 DNA: TGTGCCAGCTCACTGTTTAGTATTTCGGGGGGTTCCTACAATGAGCAGTTCTTC. Translated: CASSLFSISGGSYNEQFF.